This is a list of T cell receptor beta chains from one sample in a study of blood T cell repertoires in COVID-19. This table comes from immunoSEQ multiplex PCR, and its TCRdb copy is limited to in-frame clones, with some not included. In the table there are about 140,000 clones, more than 85% of which are singletons. Sequences were obtained from peripheral blood. Every receptor here comes from a human donor in a cohort sampled during active COVID-19. Each CDR3 is given with its conserved first and last residue. Each record gives: clone size, CDR3 length, J gene, D gene, V gene, CDR3 DNA, CDR3 protein. The D gene is left open where the match is weak. The size of a clone is reported for some rows only, either as once, few or many, or as a class for expanded clones.

NA 14 TRBJ1-1 NA TRBV19 TGTGCCAGTAGTATGTTAGGCGGCCTGCCTGAAGCTTTCTTT CASSMLGGLPEAFF
NA 18 TRBJ2-1 NA TRBV7-9 TGTGCCAGCAGCCCTTCCCCCGGGAACATTCCTAGCTACAATGAGCAGTTCTTC CASSPSPGNIPSYNEQFF
NA 13 TRBJ1-2 NA TRBV29-1 TGCAGCGTTGGACAGGCAGAATTTTATGGCTACACCTTC CSVGQAEFYGYTF
NA 17 TRBJ2-2 TRBD1 TRBV6-2/TRBV6-3 TGTGCCAGCAGTTATTCTGACAGGGGTCCGAACACCGGGGAGCTGTTTTTT CASSYSDRGPNTGELFF
NA 14 TRBJ2-1 TRBD1 TRBV6-6 TGTGCCAGCAGCCCCGGGACAGGGGGCAGTGAGCAGTTCTTC CASSPGTGGSEQFF
NA 15 TRBJ2-7 NA TRBV4-1 TGCGCCAGCAGCCCATCAGGGGGGAGAACCTACGAGCAGTACTTC CASSPSGGRTYEQYF
NA 12 TRBJ2-7 NA TRBV7-8 TGTGCCAGCAGCCCCCAGGCCTACGAGCAGTACTTC CASSPQAYEQYF
few 11 TRBJ2-3 NA TRBV2 TGTGCCAGCACGGGTCCGGGTACGCAGTATTTT CASTGPGTQYF
few 15 TRBJ2-1 TRBD2 TRBV27 TGTGCCAGCAGTTCGGGACTAGCGGGGGGGAATGAGCAGTTCTTC CASSSGLAGGNEQFF
few 13 TRBJ2-7 TRBD1 TRBV27 TGTGCCAGCAGTCCGACAGGGTACTACGAGCAGTACTTC CASSPTGYYEQYF
NA 15 TRBJ2-3 TRBD2 TRBV6-4 TGTGCCAGCAAGCTAGTAGCGGGGGGCACAGATACGCAGTATTTT CASKLVAGGTDTQYF
NA 13 TRBJ2-7 NA TRBV5-1 TGCGCCAGCAGTACTGACTGGTCCTACGAGCAGTACTTC CASSTDWSYEQYF
NA 15 TRBJ2-1 TRBD1 TRBV7-9 TGTGCCAGCAGCTCGGGACAGGGAGCTTACAATGAGCAGTTCTTC CASSSGQGAYNEQFF
NA 17 TRBJ1-1 NA TRBV13 TGTGCCAGCAGCTTAGTTCGCTCGGTAGACAAGAACACTGAAGCTTTCTTT CASSLVRSVDKNTEAFF
NA 15 TRBJ1-2 NA TRBV3-1/TRBV3-2 TGTGCCAGCAGCCAAGAGGTGGGCGGGGGGTATGGCTACACCTTC CASSQEVGGGYGYTF
once 16 TRBJ2-3 TRBD1 TRBV5-5 TGTGCCAGCAGCTTCTCAAGACAGGGCAGCACAGATACGCAGTATTTT CASSFSRQGSTDTQYF
NA 15 TRBJ1-5 TRBD1 TRBV19 TGTGCCAGTAGTATGTTTTCAGGGGGCAGTCAGCCCCAGCATTTT CASSMFSGGSQPQHF
NA 16 TRBJ2-6 NA TRBV3-1/TRBV3-2 TGTGCCAGCAGCCAAGAGTGGGGGGCTGGGGCCAACGTCCTGACTTTC CASSQEWGAGANVLTF
NA 12 TRBJ1-1 NA TRBV27 TGTGCCAGCACCGCCGGGGGTACTGAAGCTTTCTTT CASTAGGTEAFF
NA 15 TRBJ2-7 NA TRBV4-1 TGCGCCAGCAGCCAAAAGCAGACACCTGAATGGGAGCAGTACTTC CASSQKQTPEWEQYF
NA 16 TRBJ1-4 NA TRBV2 TGTGCCAGCAGTGAAGCGCTTCTCGGTCGAAATGAAAAACTGTTTTTT CASSEALLGRNEKLFF
NA 15 TRBJ1-5 NA TRBV3-1/TRBV3-2 TGTGCCAGCAGCCAAGATTCAGTCGCAGGACAGCCCCAGCATTTT CASSQDSVAGQPQHF
NA 14 TRBJ1-1 TRBD1 TRBV5-1 TGCGCCAGCAGCTTGGAAGGTGAGGGGGCCGTAGCTTTCTTT CASSLEGEGAVAFF
NA 15 TRBJ1-1 TRBD1 TRBV20-1 TGCAGTGCTAGTAAGCCAGGGGGCACGAACACTGAAGCTTTCTTT CSASKPGGTNTEAFF
NA 17 TRBJ2-1 NA TRBV7-9 TGTGCCAGCAGCTTTAGTAAGGGTTGGGACTTCAGCAATGAGCAGTTCTTC CASSFSKGWDFSNEQFF
NA 12 TRBJ1-2 NA TRBV6-5 TGTGCCAGCGTACAGGGAGATTTGGGTTACACCTTC CASVQGDLGYTF
NA 13 TRBJ1-1 NA TRBV9 TGTGCCAGCAGCCCTCCGGGGAACACTGAAGCTTTCTTT CASSPPGNTEAFF
NA 22 TRBJ2-3 TRBD1 TRBV9 TGTGCCAGCAGCCAAACCCATTCCACCGGGACAGGGACTGGGTGGGAAACAGATACGCAGTATTTT CASSQTHSTGTGTGWETDTQYF
NA 16 TRBJ2-3 TRBD2 TRBV7-8 TGTGCCAGCAGCTTAGTCCTAGCGGGAGGGACAGATACGCAGTATTTT CASSLVLAGGTDTQYF
NA 15 TRBJ2-2 NA TRBV30 TGTGCCTGGAGCAAGACAGGTGCGAACACCGGGGAGCTGTTTTTT CAWSKTGANTGELFF
NA 17 TRBJ2-1 TRBD2 TRBV7-9 TGTGCCAGCAGCCACAGCGGGGGCGGGAGCTCCTACAATGAGCAGTTCTTC CASSHSGGGSSYNEQFF
NA 13 TRBJ1-6 NA TRBV6-1 TGTGCCAGCAGTGAAATGAGACGGACAAGACTCCACTTT CASSEMRRTRLHF
once 14 TRBJ2-1 NA TRBV4-1 TGCGCCAGCGGAAGGGGTTTTACCTACAATGAGCAGTTCTTC CASGRGFTYNEQFF
NA 14 TRBJ1-4 NA TRBV19 TGTGCCAGTAGGCCAGAGGCAACTAATGAAAAACTGTTTTTT CASRPEATNEKLFF
once 14 TRBJ2-3 NA TRBV7-2 TGTGCCAGCAGCTCCCTCGGGGGTCGGAATACGCAGTATTTT CASSSLGGRNTQYF
once 16 TRBJ1-2 NA TRBV7-2 TGTGCCAGCAGCTTCTGGGGAGTCAACCCTGGGAATGGCTACACCTTC CASSFWGVNPGNGYTF
few 14 TRBJ1-5 NA TRBV19 TGTGCCAGTAAGCGGTGGGAAGGCAATCAGCCCCAGCATTTT CASKRWEGNQPQHF
NA 14 TRBJ1-5 NA TRBV27 TGTGCCAGCAGTTTAGGGCAGTTAAATCAGCCCCAGCATTTT CASSLGQLNQPQHF
few 17 TRBJ1-3 TRBD1 TRBV27 TGTGCCAGCAGTTCCGGGACAGGGGGAATAGGCGGAAACACCATATATTTT CASSSGTGGIGGNTIYF
NA 24 TRBJ2-6 TRBD1 TRBV6-1 TGTGCCAGCAGTGAACCCCCCAGGGGGCTCCATAGCGGATTTCTTAGCTCTGGGGCCAACGTCCTGACTTTC CASSEPPRGLHSGFLSSGANVLTF
NA 13 TRBJ2-5 NA TRBV11-3 TGTGCCAGCAGCTTAGGCCAACAGGAGACCCAGTACTTC CASSLGQQETQYF
NA 16 TRBJ2-3 TRBD2 TRBV27 TGTGCCAGCAGTTTATCGGCTAGCGGGGGGACAGATACGCAGTATTTT CASSLSASGGTDTQYF
NA 13 TRBJ2-2 NA TRBV6-5 TGTGCCAGCAGTTTACAGGGAACAGGGGAGCTGTTTTTT CASSLQGTGELFF
NA 13 TRBJ1-1 NA TRBV29-1 TGCAGCGTTGATAGATCTAGAGACCCTGAAGCTTTCTTT CSVDRSRDPEAFF
NA 15 TRBJ2-1 TRBD2 TRBV18 TGTGCCAGCTCAGAGACTAGCGGGAGAATAAATGAGCAGTTCTTC CASSETSGRINEQFF
NA 14 TRBJ2-7 NA TRBV5-4 TGTGCCAGCAGCCCGGGGGAAAGGGGCTACGAGCAGTACTTC CASSPGERGYEQYF
once 17 TRBJ2-1 TRBD2 TRBV5-1 TGCGCCAGCAGCTCCAGTTATAGCGGGGGCGAACACAATGAGCAGTTCTTC CASSSSYSGGEHNEQFF
NA 15 TRBJ1-5 TRBD1 TRBV19 TGTGCCAGTAGTATTGACAGGGGTGGCAATCAGCCCCAGCATTTT CASSIDRGGNQPQHF
NA 18 TRBJ2-1 TRBD2 TRBV5-1 TGCGCCAGCAGCCCGGCGGTCACTAGCGGGAGGCTCTACAATGAGCAGTTCTTC CASSPAVTSGRLYNEQFF
NA 11 TRBJ2-7 TRBD1 TRBV28 TGTGCCAGCAGCAACAGGGGCAAGCAGTACTTC CASSNRGKQYF
once 16 TRBJ2-2 TRBD1 TRBV4-2 TGTGCCAGCAGCCAAGCCCCAGGGGGTCACACCGGGGAGCTGTTTTTT CASSQAPGGHTGELFF
NA 14 TRBJ2-1 TRBD2 TRBV5-6 TGTGCCAGCAGCCCTGGACTAGCGGGGGGGTGGCAGTTCTTC CASSPGLAGGWQFF
NA 13 TRBJ2-3 NA TRBV5-1 TGCGCCAGCAGCCCGGAGGGCACAGATACGCAGTATTTT CASSPEGTDTQYF